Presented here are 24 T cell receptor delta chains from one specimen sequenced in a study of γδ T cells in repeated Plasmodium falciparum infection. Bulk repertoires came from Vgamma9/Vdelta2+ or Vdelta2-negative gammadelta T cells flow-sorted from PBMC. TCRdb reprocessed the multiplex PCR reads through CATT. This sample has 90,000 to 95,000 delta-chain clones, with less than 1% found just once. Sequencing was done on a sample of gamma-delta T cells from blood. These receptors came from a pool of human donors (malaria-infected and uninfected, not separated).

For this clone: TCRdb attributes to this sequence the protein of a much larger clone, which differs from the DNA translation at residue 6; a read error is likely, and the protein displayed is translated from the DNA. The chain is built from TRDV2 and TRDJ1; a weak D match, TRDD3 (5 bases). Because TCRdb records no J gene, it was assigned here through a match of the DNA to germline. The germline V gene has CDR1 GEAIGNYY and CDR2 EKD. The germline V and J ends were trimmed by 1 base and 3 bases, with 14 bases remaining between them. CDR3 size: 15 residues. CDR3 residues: CACDTPRIKSDKLIF. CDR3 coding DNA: TGTGCCTGTGACACGCCTCGGATAAAGTCCGATAAACTCATCTTT.

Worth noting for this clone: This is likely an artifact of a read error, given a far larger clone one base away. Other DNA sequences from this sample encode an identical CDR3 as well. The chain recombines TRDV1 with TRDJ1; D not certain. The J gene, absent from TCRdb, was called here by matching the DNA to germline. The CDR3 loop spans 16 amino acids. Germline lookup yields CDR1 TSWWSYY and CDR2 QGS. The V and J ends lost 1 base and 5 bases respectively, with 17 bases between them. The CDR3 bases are TGTGCTCTTGGGGAACGGACACGTGGATGGACTGATAAACTCATCTTT. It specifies CALGERTRGWTDKLIF.

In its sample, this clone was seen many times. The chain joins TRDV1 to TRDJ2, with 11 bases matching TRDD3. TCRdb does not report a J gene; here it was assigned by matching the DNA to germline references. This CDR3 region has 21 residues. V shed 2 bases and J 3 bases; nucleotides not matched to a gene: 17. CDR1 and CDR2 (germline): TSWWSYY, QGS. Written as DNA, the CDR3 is TGTGCTCTTGGGGAATGGGGCCCCGGGTACTGGGGGATAAGGATGACAGCACAACTCTTCTTT. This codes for CALGEWGPGYWGIRMTAQLFF.

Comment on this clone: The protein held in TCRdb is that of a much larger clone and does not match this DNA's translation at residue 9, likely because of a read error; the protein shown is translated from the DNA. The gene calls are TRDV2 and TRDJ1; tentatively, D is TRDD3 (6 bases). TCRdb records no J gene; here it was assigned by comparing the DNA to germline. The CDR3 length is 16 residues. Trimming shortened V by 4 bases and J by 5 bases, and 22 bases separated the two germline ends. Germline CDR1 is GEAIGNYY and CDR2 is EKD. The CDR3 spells CACEPAAKRGRDKLIF. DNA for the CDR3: TGTGCCTGTGAACCTGCGGCCAAACGGGGGAGAGATAAACTCATCTTT.

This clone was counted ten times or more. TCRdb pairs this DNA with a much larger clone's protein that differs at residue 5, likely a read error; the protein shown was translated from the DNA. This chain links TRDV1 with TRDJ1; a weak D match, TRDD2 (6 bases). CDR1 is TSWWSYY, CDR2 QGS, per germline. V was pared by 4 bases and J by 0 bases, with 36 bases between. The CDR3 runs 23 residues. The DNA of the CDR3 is TGTGCTCTTGGGGTAAGGAGGATCCTACGTTTACGGGAGTACGACGGGTACACCGATAAACTCATCTTT. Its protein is CALGVRRILRLREYDGYTDKLIF.

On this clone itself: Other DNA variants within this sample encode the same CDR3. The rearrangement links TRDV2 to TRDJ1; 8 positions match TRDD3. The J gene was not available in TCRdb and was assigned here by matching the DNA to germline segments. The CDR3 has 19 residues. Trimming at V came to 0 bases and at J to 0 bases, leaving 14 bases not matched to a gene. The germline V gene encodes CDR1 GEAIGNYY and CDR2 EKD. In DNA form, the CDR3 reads TGTGCCTGTGACACCGTTGGCACTGGGGGTCCAAAGTACACCGATAAACTCATCTTT. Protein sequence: CACDTVGTGGPKYTDKLIF.

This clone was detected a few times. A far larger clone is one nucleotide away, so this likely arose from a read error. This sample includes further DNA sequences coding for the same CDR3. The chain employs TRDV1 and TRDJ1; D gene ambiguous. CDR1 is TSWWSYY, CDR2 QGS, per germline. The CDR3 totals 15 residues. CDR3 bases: TGTGCTCTTGGGGATCCGCGAAGACGCCCCGATAAACTCATATTT. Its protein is CALGDPRRRPDKLIF.

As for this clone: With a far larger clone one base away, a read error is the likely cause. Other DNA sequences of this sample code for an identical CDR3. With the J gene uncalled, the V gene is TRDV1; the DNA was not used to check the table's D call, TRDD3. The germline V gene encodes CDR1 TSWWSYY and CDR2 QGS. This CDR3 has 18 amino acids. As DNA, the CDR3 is TGTGCTCTTGGGACCTCGAGGTCCGTGGGGGATGAAACCGATAAGCTCATCTTT. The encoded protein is CALGTSRSVGDETDKLIF.

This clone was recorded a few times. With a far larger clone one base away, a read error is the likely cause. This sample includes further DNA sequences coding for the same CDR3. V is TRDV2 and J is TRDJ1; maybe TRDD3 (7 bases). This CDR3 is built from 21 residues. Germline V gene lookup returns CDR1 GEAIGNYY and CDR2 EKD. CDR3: CACDTKLLPPGDRGYTDKLIF. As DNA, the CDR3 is TGTGCCTGTGACACCAAACTCCTTCCCCCTGGGGATAGGGGGTACACCGATAAACTCATCTTC.

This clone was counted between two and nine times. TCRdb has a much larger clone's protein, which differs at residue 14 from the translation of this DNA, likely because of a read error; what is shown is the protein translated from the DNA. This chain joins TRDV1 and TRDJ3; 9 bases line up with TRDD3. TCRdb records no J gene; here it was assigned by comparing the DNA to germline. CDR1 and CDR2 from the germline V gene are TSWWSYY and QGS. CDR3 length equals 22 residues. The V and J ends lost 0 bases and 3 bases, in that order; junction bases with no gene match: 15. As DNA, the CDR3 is TGTGCTCTTGGGGAACTCCCCCCAAAAGGGGATACGCTCTTCTGGGACACCCGACAGATGTTTTTC. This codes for CALGELPPKGDTLFWDTRQMFF.

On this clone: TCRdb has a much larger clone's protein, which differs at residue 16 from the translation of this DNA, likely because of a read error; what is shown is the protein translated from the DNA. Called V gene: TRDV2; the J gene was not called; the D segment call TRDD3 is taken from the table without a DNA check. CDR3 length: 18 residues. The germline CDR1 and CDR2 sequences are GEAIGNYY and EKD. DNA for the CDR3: TGTGCCTGTGACCCTTTGACTGGGGGATACTCTGACACCGATAAATTCATCTTT. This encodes CACDPLTGGYSDTDKFIF.

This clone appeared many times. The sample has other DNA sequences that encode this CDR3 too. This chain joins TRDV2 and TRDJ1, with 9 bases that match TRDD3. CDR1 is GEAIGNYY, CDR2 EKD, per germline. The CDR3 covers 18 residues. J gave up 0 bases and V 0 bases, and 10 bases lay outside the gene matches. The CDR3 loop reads CACDTLTGGPEYTDKLIF. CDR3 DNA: TGTGCCTGTGACACCTTAACTGGGGGACCCGAGTACACCGATAAACTCATCTTT.

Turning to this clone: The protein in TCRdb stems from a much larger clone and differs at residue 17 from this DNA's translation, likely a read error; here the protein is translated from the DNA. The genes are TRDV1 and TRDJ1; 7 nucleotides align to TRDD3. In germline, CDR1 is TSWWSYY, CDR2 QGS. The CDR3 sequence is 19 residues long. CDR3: CALGGGVLRIRSYTDKRIF. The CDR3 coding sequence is TGTGCTCTTGGGGGGGGCGTCCTCAGGATACGCTCGTACACCGATAAACGCATCTTT.

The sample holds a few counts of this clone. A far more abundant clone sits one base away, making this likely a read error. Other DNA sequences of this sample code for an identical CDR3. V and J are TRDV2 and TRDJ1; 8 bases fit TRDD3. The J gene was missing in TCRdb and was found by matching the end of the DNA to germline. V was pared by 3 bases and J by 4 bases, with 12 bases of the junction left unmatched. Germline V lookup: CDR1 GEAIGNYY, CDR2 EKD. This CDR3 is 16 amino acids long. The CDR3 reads CACDLLAGGNHDKLIF. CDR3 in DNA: TGTGCCTGTGACCTTCTCGCTGGGGGAAACCACGATAAACTCATCTTT.

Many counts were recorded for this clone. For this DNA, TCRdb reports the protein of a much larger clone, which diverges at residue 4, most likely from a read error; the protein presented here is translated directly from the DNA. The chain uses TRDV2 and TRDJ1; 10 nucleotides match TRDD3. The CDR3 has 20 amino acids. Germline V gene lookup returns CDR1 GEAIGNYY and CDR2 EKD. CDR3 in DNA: TGTGCCTGTGGCACCAATTTTCCGGGGGATACGACTCCGTACACCGATAAACTCATCTTT. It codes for CACGTNFPGDTTPYTDKLIF.

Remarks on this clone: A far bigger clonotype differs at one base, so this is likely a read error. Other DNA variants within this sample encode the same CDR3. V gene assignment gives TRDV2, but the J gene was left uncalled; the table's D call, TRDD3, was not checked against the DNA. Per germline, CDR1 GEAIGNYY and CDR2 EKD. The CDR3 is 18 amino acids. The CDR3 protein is CACDTITGGYSSTDKLIF. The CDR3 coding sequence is TGTGCCTGTGACACGATTACTGGGGGATACTCGTCCACCGATAAACTCATATTT.

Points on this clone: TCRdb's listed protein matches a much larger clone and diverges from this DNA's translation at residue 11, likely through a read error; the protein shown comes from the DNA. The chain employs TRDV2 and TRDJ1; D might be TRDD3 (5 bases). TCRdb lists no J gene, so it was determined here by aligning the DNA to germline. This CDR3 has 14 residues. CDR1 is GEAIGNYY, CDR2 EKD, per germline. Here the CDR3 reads CACDIGVSTDRLIF. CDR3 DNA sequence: TGTGCCTGTGACATTGGGGTCAGCACCGATAGACTCATCTTT.

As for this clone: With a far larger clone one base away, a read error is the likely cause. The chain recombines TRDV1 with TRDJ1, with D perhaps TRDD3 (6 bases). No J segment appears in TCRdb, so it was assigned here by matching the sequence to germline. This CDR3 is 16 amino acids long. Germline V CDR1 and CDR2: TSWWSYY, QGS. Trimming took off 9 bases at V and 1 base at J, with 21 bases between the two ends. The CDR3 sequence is CALEEAGVGVTDKLIF. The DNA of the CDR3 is TGTGCTCTGGAGGAGGCAGGGGTGGGGGTCACCGATAAACTCATCTTT.

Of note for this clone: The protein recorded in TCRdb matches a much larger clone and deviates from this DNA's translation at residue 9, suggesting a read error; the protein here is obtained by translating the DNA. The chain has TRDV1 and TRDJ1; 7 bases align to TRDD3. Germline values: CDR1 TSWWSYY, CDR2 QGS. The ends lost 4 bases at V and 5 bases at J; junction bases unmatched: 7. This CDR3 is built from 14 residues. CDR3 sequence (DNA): TGTGCTCTTGGGGGACTCTGGGGGGCTGATAAACTCATCTTT. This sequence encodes CALGGLWGADKLIF.

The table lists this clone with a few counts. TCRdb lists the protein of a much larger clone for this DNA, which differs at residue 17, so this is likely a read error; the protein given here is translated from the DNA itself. The CDR3 DNA follows: TGTGCTCTTGGGGAACTATTTGAGGGGCCCTTCCCGAGAAGGGGATACAATGGGGGCACCGATAAACTCATCTTT. The encoded protein is CALGELFEGPFPRRGYNGGTDKLIF. The chain carries TRDV1 and TRDJ1; 8 nucleotides agree with TRDD3. TCRdb supplies no J gene; here it was assigned by aligning the nucleotide sequence to germline. Unmatched junction bases numbered 31, after V lost 0 bases and J lost 1 base. The CDR3 has 25 residues. The germline gives CDR1 TSWWSYY, CDR2 QGS.

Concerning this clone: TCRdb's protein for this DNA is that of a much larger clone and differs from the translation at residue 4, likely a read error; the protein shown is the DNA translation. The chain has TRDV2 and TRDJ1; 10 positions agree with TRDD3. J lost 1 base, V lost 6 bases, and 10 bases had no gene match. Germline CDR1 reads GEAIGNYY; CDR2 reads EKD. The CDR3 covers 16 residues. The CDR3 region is CACHWGIRPSTDKLIF. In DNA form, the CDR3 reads TGTGCCTGTCACTGGGGGATTCGCCCTAGCACCGATAAACTCATCTTT.

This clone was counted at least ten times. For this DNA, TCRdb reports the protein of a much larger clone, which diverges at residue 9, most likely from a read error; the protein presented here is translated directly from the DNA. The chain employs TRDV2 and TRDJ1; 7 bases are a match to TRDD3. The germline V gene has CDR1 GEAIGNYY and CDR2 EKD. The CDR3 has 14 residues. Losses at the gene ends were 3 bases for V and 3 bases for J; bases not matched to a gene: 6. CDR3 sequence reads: CACDHGGLADKLIF. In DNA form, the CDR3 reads TGTGCCTGTGACCATGGGGGACTCGCCGATAAACTCATCTTT.

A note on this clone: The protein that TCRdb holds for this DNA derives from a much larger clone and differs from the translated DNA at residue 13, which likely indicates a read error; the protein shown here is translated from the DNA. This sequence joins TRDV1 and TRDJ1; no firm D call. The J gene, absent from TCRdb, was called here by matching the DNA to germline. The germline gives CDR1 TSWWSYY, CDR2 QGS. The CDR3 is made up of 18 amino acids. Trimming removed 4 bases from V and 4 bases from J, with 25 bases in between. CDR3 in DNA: TGTGCTCTTGGGGTCCGTTGGGCCCCGGATGTACAGGTCGATAAACTCATCTTT. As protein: CALGVRWAPDVQVDKLIF.

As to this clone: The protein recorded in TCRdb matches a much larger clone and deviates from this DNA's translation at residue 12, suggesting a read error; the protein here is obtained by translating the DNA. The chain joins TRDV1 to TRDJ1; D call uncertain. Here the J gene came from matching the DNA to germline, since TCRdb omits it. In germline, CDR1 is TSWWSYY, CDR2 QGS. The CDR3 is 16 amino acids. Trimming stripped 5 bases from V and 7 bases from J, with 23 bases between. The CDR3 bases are TGTGCTCTTGGGACCATGCTGGCCTATCGTTTCGGTAAACTCATCTTT. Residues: CALGTMLAYRFGKLIF.